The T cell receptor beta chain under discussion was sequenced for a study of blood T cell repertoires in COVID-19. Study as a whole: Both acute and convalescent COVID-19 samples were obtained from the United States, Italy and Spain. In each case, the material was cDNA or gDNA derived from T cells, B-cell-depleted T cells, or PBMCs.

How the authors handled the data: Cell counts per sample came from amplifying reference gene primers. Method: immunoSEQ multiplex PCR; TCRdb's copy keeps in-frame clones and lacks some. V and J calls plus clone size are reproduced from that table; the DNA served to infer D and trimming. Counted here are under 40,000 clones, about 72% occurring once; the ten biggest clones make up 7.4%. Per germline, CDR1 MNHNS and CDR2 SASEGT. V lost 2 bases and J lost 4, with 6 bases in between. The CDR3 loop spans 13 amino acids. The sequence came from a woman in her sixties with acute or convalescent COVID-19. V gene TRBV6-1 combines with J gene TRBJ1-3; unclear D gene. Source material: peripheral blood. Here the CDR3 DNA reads TGTGCCAGCAGTGAAAATCAGGGAAACACCATATATTTT. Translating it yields CASSENQGNTIYF.